This entry lists 5 T cell receptor beta chains sequenced from one sample in a study of T cells in Graves' hyperthyroidism and ophthalmopathy. RNA transcripts provided the source from which TCR beta CDR3 regions were amplified. The HTBI primer set was used in a first-round RT-PCR of the TCR CDR3. In TCRdb, the multiplex PCR reads were re-called with MiXCR into one record per CDR3 protein. The data hold some 490,000 distinct CDR3 sequences, with less than 25% observed a single time. Sequencing was performed on blood. The receptors derive from a woman in her seventies with Graves' ophthalmopathy.

This chain joins TRBV9 and TRBJ1-6; 9 bases agree with TRBD1. Trimming at V came to 3 bases and at J to 10 bases, leaving 8 bases not matched to a gene. The germline CDR1 and CDR2 sequences are SGDLS and YYNGEE. The CDR3 consists of 15 residues. In nucleotides, the CDR3 is TGTGCCAGCAGCGCGACGGACAGGGGCGACTCACCCCTCCACTTT. Encoded protein: CASSATDRGDSPLHF.

This clonotype has at least ten counts. This chain uses TRBV6-2 or TRBV6-3 with TRBJ1-1; tentatively, D is TRBD1 (5 bases). CDR3 size: 14 residues. Between the trimmed V and J ends, which lost 3 bases and 1 base, there was a span of 9 bases. Germline CDR1 reads MNHEY; CDR2 reads SVGEGT. CDR3 sequence (DNA): TGTGCCAGCAGTTATGGGGACCGGAACACTGAAGCTTTCTTT. Residues: CASSYGDRNTEAFF.

This clonotype appeared a few times. V gene TRBV20-1 combines with J gene TRBJ2-2; D unresolved. This CDR3 has 16 residues. Germline CDR1 and CDR2: DFQATT and SNEGSKA (reference sequence). Trimming pared 0 bases from V and 3 bases from J, leaving 14 bases between. The CDR3 DNA sequence: TGCAGTGCTAGAGATCGGTGGGAAACATACACCGGGGAGCTGTTTTTT. Translated, it gives CSARDRWETYTGELFF.

There are many counts of this clonotype. This CDR3 is CASSSDQTEAFF. The CDR3 coding sequence is TGTGCCAGCTCATCGGACCAAACTGAAGCTTTCTTT. The chain links TRBV18 to TRBJ1-1; D uncertain. Between the trimmed V and J ends, which lost 5 bases and 5 bases, there was a span of 9 bases. CDR1 and CDR2 from the germline V gene are KGHSH and LQKENI. This CDR3 contains 12 residues.

The gene calls are TRBV5-1 and TRBJ2-7, with D perhaps TRBD1 or TRBD2 (5 bases each). Germline assignment: CDR1 SGHRS and CDR2 YFSETQ. Deletions cut 1 base from V and 0 bases from J, with 8 bases between. The CDR3 length is 14 residues. The CDR3 sequence is CASSLRGTSYEQYF. The CDR3, as DNA: TGCGCCAGCAGCTTGAGAGGGACCTCCTACGAGCAGTACTTC.